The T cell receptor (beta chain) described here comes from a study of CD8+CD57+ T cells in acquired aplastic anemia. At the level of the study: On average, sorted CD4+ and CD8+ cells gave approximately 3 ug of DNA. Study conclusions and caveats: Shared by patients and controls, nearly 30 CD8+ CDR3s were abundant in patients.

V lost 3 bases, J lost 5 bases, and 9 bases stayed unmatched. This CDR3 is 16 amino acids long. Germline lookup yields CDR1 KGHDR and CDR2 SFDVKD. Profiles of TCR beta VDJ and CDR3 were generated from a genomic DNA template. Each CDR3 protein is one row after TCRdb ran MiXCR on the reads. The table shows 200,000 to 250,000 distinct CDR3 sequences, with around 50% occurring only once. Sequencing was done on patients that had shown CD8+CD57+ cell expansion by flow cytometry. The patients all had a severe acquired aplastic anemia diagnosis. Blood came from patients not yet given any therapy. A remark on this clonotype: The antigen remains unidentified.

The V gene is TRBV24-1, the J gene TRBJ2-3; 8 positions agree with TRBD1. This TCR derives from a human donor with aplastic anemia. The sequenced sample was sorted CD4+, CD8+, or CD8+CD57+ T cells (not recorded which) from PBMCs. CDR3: CATSDAQGRGRDTQYF. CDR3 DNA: TGTGCCACCAGTGATGCCCAGGGCAGGGGGCGAGATACGCAGTATTTT.